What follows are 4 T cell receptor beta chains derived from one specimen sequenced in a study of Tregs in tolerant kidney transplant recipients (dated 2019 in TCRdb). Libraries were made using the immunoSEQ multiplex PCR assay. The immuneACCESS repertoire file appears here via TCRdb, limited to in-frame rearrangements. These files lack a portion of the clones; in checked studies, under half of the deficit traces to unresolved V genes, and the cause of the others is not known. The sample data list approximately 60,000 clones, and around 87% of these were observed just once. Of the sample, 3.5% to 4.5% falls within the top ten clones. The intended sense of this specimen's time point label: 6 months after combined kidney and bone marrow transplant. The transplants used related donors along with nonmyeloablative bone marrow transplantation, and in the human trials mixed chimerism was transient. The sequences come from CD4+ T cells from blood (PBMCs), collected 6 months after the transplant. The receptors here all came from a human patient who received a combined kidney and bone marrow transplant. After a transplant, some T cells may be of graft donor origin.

Here the CDR3 reads CASSVSGTSGKETQYF. The CDR3 coding sequence is TGTGCCAGCAGTGTTTCCGGGACTAGCGGCAAAGAGACCCAGTACTTC. The gene calls are TRBV6-1 and TRBJ2-5, with TRBD2 matching over 11 bases. The germline V gene has CDR1 MNHNS and CDR2 SASEGT. V shed 4 bases and J 3 bases; nucleotides not matched to a gene: 7. This CDR3 region has 16 residues.

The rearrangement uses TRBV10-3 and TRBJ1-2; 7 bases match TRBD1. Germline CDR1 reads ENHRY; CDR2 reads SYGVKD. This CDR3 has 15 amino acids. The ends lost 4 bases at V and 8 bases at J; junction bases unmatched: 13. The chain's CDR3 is CAISVAAGGYQGYTF. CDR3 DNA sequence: TGTGCCATCAGTGTGGCGGCAGGGGGGTACCAGGGCTACACCTTC.

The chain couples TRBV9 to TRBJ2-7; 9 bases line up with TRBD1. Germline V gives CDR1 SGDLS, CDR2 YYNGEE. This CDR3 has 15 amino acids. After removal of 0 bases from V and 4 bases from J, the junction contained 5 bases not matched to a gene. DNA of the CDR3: TGTGCCAGCAGCGTAGCCGGGACAGGGACATACGAGCAGTACTTC. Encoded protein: CASSVAGTGTYEQYF. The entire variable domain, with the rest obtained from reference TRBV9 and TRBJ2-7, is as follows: DSGVTQTPKHLITATGQRVTLRCSPRSGDLSVYWYQQSLDQGLQFLIQYYNGEERAKGNILERFSAQQFPDLHSELNLSSLELGDSALYFCASSVAGTGTYEQYFGPGTRLTVT.

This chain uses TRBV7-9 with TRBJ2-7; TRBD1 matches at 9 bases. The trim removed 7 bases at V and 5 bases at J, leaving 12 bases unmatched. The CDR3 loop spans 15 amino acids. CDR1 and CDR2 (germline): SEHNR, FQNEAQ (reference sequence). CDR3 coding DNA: TGTGCCAGCACCGCCATCAGGACAGGGGTTAACGAGCAGTACTTC. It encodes CASTAIRTGVNEQYF.